What follows is one T cell receptor (beta chain) and its context. Its antigen remains unknown. The source of the sample is a study of T cell responses to AZD1222 COVID-19 vaccine. Study details: Analyses pooled second doses at about 4 or about 12 weeks. Study-level findings and limits: Epitopes outside B.1.351 and B.1.1.7 mutated regions reportedly drew nearly half of spike TCRs. Receipt of two AZD1222 doses was followed by a rise in Spike-specific TCR breadth and depth.

Sequenced by immunoSEQ multiplex PCR; TCRdb stores in-frame clones only, minus some. In the table there are 250,000 or so clones, roughly 93% of which are singletons. V was cut by 2 bases and J by 4 bases, with 21 bases left in between. The CDR3 consists of 19 residues. Per the germline V gene, CDR1 is MDHEN and CDR2 is SYDVKM. The starting material was peripheral blood, obtained on day 0 of AZD1222 vaccination. This sequence joins TRBV28 and TRBJ1-6, with D possibly being TRBD1 (5 bases). This sequence was found in an adult in good health. CDR3 sequence (DNA): TGTGCCAGCAGTTTACTGACCCCTGACTACGGGACTTATAATTCACCCCTCCACTTT. The encoded protein is CASSLLTPDYGTYNSPLHF.